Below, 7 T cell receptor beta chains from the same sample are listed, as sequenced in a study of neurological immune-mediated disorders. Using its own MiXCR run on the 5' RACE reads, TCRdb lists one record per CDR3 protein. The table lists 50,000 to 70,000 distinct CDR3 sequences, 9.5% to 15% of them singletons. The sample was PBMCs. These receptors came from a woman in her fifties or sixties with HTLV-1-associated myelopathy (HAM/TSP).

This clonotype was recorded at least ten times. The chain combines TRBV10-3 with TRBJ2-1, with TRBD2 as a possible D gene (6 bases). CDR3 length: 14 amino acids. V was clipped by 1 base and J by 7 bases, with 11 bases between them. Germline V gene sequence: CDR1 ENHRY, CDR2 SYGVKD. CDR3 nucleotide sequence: TGTGCCATCAGTGAGTTGTGGGGGAGGAATGAGCAGTTCTTC. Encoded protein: CAISELWGRNEQFF.

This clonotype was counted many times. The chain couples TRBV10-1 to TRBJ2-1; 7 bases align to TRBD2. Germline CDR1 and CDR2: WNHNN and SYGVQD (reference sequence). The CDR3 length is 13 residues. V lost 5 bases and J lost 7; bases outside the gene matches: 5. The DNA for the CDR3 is TGCGCCAGCAGTCCCGGGACTAAGAATGAGCAGTTCTTC. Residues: CASSPGTKNEQFF.

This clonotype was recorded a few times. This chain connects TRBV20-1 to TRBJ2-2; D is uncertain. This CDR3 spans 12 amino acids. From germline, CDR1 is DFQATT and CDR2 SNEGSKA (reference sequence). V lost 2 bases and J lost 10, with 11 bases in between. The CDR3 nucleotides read TGCAGTGCTAGAAAAGGTCCCGAGGAGCTGTTTTTT. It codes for CSARKGPEELFF.

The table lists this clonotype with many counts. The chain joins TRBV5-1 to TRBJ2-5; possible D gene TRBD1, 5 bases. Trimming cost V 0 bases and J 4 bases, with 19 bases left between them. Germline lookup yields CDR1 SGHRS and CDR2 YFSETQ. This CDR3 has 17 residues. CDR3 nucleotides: TGCGCCAGCAGCTTGGCCGCGAAAAAAGGGGCCGGAGAGACCCAGTACTTC. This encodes CASSLAAKKGAGETQYF.

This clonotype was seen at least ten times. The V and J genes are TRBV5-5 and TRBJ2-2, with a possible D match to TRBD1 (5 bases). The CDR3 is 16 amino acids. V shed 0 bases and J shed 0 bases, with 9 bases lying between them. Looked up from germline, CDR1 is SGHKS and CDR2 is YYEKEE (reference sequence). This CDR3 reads CASSLEGSANTGELFF. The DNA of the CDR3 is TGTGCCAGCAGCTTGGAGGGGTCAGCGAACACCGGGGAGCTGTTTTTT.

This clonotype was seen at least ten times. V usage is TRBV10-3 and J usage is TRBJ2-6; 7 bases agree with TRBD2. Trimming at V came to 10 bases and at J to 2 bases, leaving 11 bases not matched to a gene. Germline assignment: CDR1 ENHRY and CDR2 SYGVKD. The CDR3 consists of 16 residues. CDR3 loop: CATHWGGYAGANVLTF. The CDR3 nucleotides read TGTGCCACCCACTGGGGGGGGTATGCTGGGGCCAACGTCCTGACTTTC.

CDR3 loop: CASRDSGGEKLFF. Here the CDR3 DNA reads TGTGCCAGCAGGGACAGCGGAGGGGAAAAACTGTTTTTT. The chain uses TRBV28 and TRBJ1-4; a weak D match, TRBD1 (6 bases). The CDR3 is 13 residues long. V gave up 6 bases and J gave up 8 bases, with 13 bases separating them. The germline V gene encodes CDR1 MDHEN and CDR2 SYDVKM.